Listed below are T cell receptor beta chains from one sample, sequenced in a study of CD8 T cells in Susac syndrome. TCRdb reprocessed the immunoSEQ multiplex PCR reads via MiXCR and lists one record per CDR3 protein. The sample holds more than 95,000 distinct CDR3 sequences; approximately 95% are singletons and the top ten take roughly 0.3%. Sequenced input: CD8+ T cells from PBMCs. The receptors originated from a human donor with multiple sclerosis. CDR3s include the opening cysteine and the closing phenylalanine or tryptophan. Fields, in order: V gene, D gene, J gene, CDR3 DNA, CDR3 protein. D genes are given only for firm matches.

v_gene: TRBV7-9; d_gene: TRBD1; j_gene: TRBJ1-1; CDR3nt: TGTGCCAGCAGCCCGGACAGGACTGAAGCTTTCTTT; CDR3aa: CASSPDRTEAFF
v_gene: TRBV12-3/TRBV12-4; d_gene: TRBD1; j_gene: TRBJ2-2; CDR3nt: TGTGCCAGCAGTCCCTCGGCAGGGGGAAACACCGGGGAGCTGTTTTTT; CDR3aa: CASSPSAGGNTGELFF
v_gene: TRBV27; d_gene: -; j_gene: TRBJ2-7; CDR3nt: TGTGCCAGCAGTCAAGATCTCGGCTACGAGCAGTACTTC; CDR3aa: CASSQDLGYEQYF
v_gene: TRBV12-3/TRBV12-4; d_gene: TRBD2; j_gene: TRBJ2-2; CDR3nt: TGTGCCAGCACCCAAAGTCTAGCGGGAGGCACCGGGGAGCTGTTTTTT; CDR3aa: CASTQSLAGGTGELFF
v_gene: TRBV6-4; d_gene: -; j_gene: TRBJ2-4; CDR3nt: TGTGCCAGCAGTGAGGCCGCAGGGGAGGTAGCCAAAAACATTCAGTACTTC; CDR3aa: CASSEAAGEVAKNIQYF
v_gene: TRBV11-2; d_gene: -; j_gene: TRBJ2-3; CDR3nt: TGTGCCAGCAAAAACGGGAGAGATACGCAGTATTTT; CDR3aa: CASKNGRDTQYF
v_gene: TRBV9; d_gene: -; j_gene: TRBJ1-2; CDR3nt: TGTGCCAGCAGCCGCGGACATGGCTACACCTTC; CDR3aa: CASSRGHGYTF
v_gene: TRBV7-9; d_gene: TRBD2; j_gene: TRBJ2-1; CDR3nt: TGTGCCAGCAGCCTCAAGCGGGGGGCTTCGGATGAGCAGTTCTTC; CDR3aa: CASSLKRGASDEQFF
v_gene: TRBV6-6; d_gene: TRBD1; j_gene: TRBJ2-7; CDR3nt: TGTGCCAGCGGGACAGCCTCCTACGAGCAGTACTTC; CDR3aa: CASGTASYEQYF
v_gene: TRBV28; d_gene: -; j_gene: TRBJ2-2; CDR3nt: TGTGCCAGCAGTTTAGTGGGCGCGGGCACCGGGGAGCTGTTTTTT; CDR3aa: CASSLVGAGTGELFF
v_gene: TRBV6-6; d_gene: -; j_gene: TRBJ2-7; CDR3nt: TGTGCCAGCAGTTACTCGCTCGGCGCGGAGCAGTACTTC; CDR3aa: CASSYSLGAEQYF
v_gene: TRBV6-1; d_gene: -; j_gene: TRBJ1-4; CDR3nt: TGTGCCAGCAGTGAAGAGAGAAGGGTTGATGAAAAACTGTTTTTT; CDR3aa: CASSEERRVDEKLFF
v_gene: TRBV20-1; d_gene: -; j_gene: TRBJ1-2; CDR3nt: TGCAGTGCTTATCCACCTGGGAGTCTTCTCTATGGCTACACCTTC; CDR3aa: CSAYPPGSLLYGYTF
v_gene: TRBV9; d_gene: -; j_gene: TRBJ1-3; CDR3nt: TGTGCCAGCAGCGAGAACTGGGGAAACACCATATATTTT; CDR3aa: CASSENWGNTIYF
v_gene: TRBV9; d_gene: -; j_gene: TRBJ2-5; CDR3nt: TGTGCCAGCAGCGGGGCTTGGGGAAATCCGAACCAAGAGACCCAGTACTTC; CDR3aa: CASSGAWGNPNQETQYF
v_gene: TRBV6-4; d_gene: -; j_gene: TRBJ1-2; CDR3nt: TGTGCCAGCAGTGACTCTTGGGGGGCGGATGGCTACACCTTC; CDR3aa: CASSDSWGADGYTF
v_gene: TRBV9; d_gene: -; j_gene: TRBJ1-1; CDR3nt: TGTGCCAGCAGCCCCCTATTCGTCGGTACTGAAGCTTTCTTT; CDR3aa: CASSPLFVGTEAFF